Sequencing of this T cell receptor beta chain was carried out in a study of cytomegalovirus exposure and HLA in healthy donors. This clone is a singleton in its sample. The CDR3 has 15 residues. Looked up from germline, CDR1 is SGHVS and CDR2 is FQNEAQ. Trimming took 1 base from V and 1 from J, leaving 10 bases between them. The PCR made use of 60 Vbeta and 13 Jbeta primers. Assay used: immunoSEQ multiplex PCR; TCRdb lists only in-frame clones, some missing. The sample yields under 150,000 clones, about 80% seen once. This rearrangement joins TRBV7-8 to TRBJ1-2; tentatively, D is TRBD1 (6 bases). The sample taken for sequencing was PBMCs. This receptor was identified in a woman between 35 and 50 years old in good health and CMV-seronegative. The CDR3 DNA is TGTGCCAGCAGCTTAGTAACAGGGAATAACTATGGCTACACCTTC. Its translation is CASSLVTGNNYGYTF.